The 30 T cell receptor beta chains given below trace back to one sample, sequenced in a study of graft-versus-host responses after intestinal transplantation. The repertoire was sequenced with immunoSEQ multiplex PCR; TCRdb's copy has only in-frame clones and lacks some. The data contain roughly 38,000 clones, about 93% of them seen just once; the ten biggest clones take up 20% to 25%. These receptors' antigens are unknown. Source: unstimulated CD8+ T cells sorted from spleen or lymph node cells, taken before transplant. These receptors all come from a human donor who was the organ donor for an intestinal transplant.

V gene TRBV7-7 combines with J gene TRBJ1-4; D ambiguous. CDR1 is SSHAT and CDR2 is FNYEAQ in the germline V gene (reference sequence). CDR3 length: 14 residues. CDR3 coding DNA: TGTGCTAGCCTGGGAGGGAGGCCTAATGAAAAACTGTTTTTT. It yields the protein CASLGGRPNEKLFF.

This clone was counted once. The chain combines TRBV2 with TRBJ2-3, with TRBD2 matching over 8 bases. Germline trimming cut 4 bases from V and 1 base from J; bases unmatched to any gene: 7. The CDR3 covers 16 residues. The V gene's germline CDR1 is SNHLY and CDR2 FYNNEI. The CDR3 DNA reads TGTGCCAGCAGTGTCGAGCGGGAGTTGGGCACAGATACGCAGTATTTT. Encoded protein: CASSVERELGTDTQYF.

The rearrangement links TRBV28 to TRBJ1-5; TRBD1 aligns across 9 bases. The V and J ends lost 6 bases and 1 base, in that order; junction bases with no gene match: 4. Germline V gives CDR1 MDHEN, CDR2 SYDVKM. The CDR3 covers 15 residues. CDR3 sequence reads: CASSFDRGSNQPQHF. CDR3 bases: TGTGCCAGCAGCTTCGACAGGGGGAGCAATCAGCCCCAGCATTTT.

This chain links TRBV20-1 with TRBJ2-1; D ambiguous. The CDR3 sequence is 9 residues long. The ends were cut back, 5 bases at V and 6 bases at J, with 2 bases in the middle. The germline V gene encodes CDR1 DFQATT and CDR2 SNEGSKA (reference sequence). CDR3: CSARNEQFF. The CDR3 coding sequence is TGCAGTGCTCGCAATGAGCAGTTCTTC.

The chain carries TRBV5-2 and TRBJ2-1. TRBV5-2 is a known pseudogene. The CDR3 is 11 residues long. Written as DNA, the CDR3 is TGTGCCAGCAGCTCGGGACCACAGGAGTTCTTC. Translated, it gives CASSSGPQEFF.

The chain links TRBV6-5 to TRBJ2-1; TRBD1 aligns across 9 bases. This CDR3 has 14 residues. Germline CDR1 MNHEY, CDR2 SVGAGI. V shed 2 bases, J shed 4 bases, and the junction held 0 bases outside the gene matches. CDR3 in amino acids: CASSYGTGYNEQFF. CDR3 nucleotides: TGTGCCAGCAGTTACGGGACAGGGTACAATGAGCAGTTCTTC.

The chain joins TRBV15 to TRBJ1-1; D call uncertain. The ends were cut back, 4 bases at V and 1 base at J, with 16 bases in the middle. The CDR3 totals 16 residues. The germline gives CDR1 LNHNV, CDR2 YYDKDF (reference sequence). The DNA for the CDR3 is TGTGCCACCAGCATCTTACAGAGTCGGGAGAACACTGAAGCTTTCTTT. Protein product: CATSILQSRENTEAFF.

The V call is TRBV15, the J call TRBJ2-1, with TRBD2 as a possible D gene (7 bases). The V gene's germline CDR1 is LNHNV and CDR2 YYDKDF (reference sequence). The germline V and J ends were trimmed by 0 bases and 2 bases, with 11 bases remaining between them. CDR3 length: 16 amino acids. The CDR3 is CATSRDRGGAYNEQFF. The CDR3, as DNA: TGTGCCACCAGCAGAGATAGGGGGGGCGCCTACAATGAGCAGTTCTTC.

The V gene is TRBV7-6, the J gene TRBJ2-1, with 8 bases matching TRBD2. Germline trimming cut 0 bases from V and 6 bases from J; bases unmatched to any gene: 13. The CDR3 has 18 residues. The V gene's germline CDR1 is SGHVS and CDR2 FNYEAQ. The CDR3 DNA reads as TGTGCCAGCAGCTTAGCGTCCGGAGGGACTAGGTTGAGCAATGAGCAGTTCTTC. Its translation: CASSLASGGTRLSNEQFF. Full variable domain (missing parts from reference TRBV7-6 and TRBJ2-1): GAGVSQSPRYKVTKRGQDVALRCDPISGHVSLYWYRQALGQGPEFLTYFNYEAQQDKSGLPNDRFSAERPEGSISTLTIQRTEQRDSAMYRCASSLASGGTRLSNEQFFGPGTRLTVL.

J is TRBJ2-5 and V is TRBV5-4; either TRBD1 or TRBD2 may supply D (5 bases each). This CDR3 comprises 17 residues. Trimming left V 4 bases short and J 0 bases short, with 19 bases between. Germline lookup yields CDR1 SGHNT and CDR2 YYREEE (reference sequence). The CDR3 spells CASSHRMRGVNQETQYF. CDR3 in DNA: TGTGCCAGCAGCCACCGGATGCGAGGGGTTAACCAAGAGACCCAGTACTTC.

The rearrangement links TRBV19 to TRBJ2-1, with 8 positions matching TRBD2. From germline, CDR1 is LNHDA and CDR2 SQIVND (reference sequence). The CDR3 has 14 amino acids. Trimming at V came to 5 bases and at J to 9 bases, leaving 9 bases not matched to a gene. In nucleotides, the CDR3 is TGTGCCAGTAGTCCGGGACTAGGATTCGGTGAGCAGTTCTTC. Its translation: CASSPGLGFGEQFF.

The chain couples TRBV9 to TRBJ2-7; D is uncertain. V lost 0 bases and J 5 bases, leaving 12 bases between the germline ends. The CDR3 extends over 14 amino acids. Germline V lookup: CDR1 SGDLS, CDR2 YYNGEE. CDR3 residues: CASSVEGGIDEQYF. The DNA for the CDR3 is TGTGCCAGCAGCGTAGAGGGTGGTATCGACGAGCAGTACTTC.

V and J are TRBV9 and TRBJ2-3; 9 bases align to TRBD2. There are 15 residues in the CDR3. Losses at the gene ends were 3 bases for V and 2 bases for J; bases not matched to a gene: 4. CDR1 and CDR2 (germline): SGDLS, YYNGEE. For the CDR3, the DNA is TGTGCCAGCAGCGCTAGCGGGACCTCCACAGATACGCAGTATTTT. This codes for CASSASGTSTDTQYF.

V gene TRBV11-2 combines with J gene TRBJ2-7; a possible D gene is TRBD2 (6 bases). CDR1 and CDR2 (germline): SGHAT, FQNNGV. The CDR3 contains 14 residues. Trimming pared 4 bases from V and 5 bases from J, leaving 15 bases between. The CDR3 DNA reads as TGTGCCAGCAGCTCGATGACGCCTAGCGACGAGCAGTACTTC. As protein: CASSSMTPSDEQYF.

V is TRBV5-4 and J is TRBJ1-2; 7 bases align to TRBD1. V was clipped by 6 bases and J by 2 bases; unmatched bases: 1. CDR3 length equals 12 residues. Germline CDR1 and CDR2: SGHNT and YYREEE (reference sequence). The CDR3, as DNA: TGTGCCAGCAAGACAGGGAACTATGGCTACACCTTC. Its protein is CASKTGNYGYTF.

The rearrangement links TRBV6-6 to TRBJ2-1, with 9 bases that match TRBD2. The CDR3 runs 16 residues. Germline CDR1 MNHNY, CDR2 SVGAGI (reference sequence). J was trimmed by 7 bases and V by 0 bases; bases with no gene match: 7. The CDR3 region has the DNA TGTGCCAGCAGTTACTCGAGTCCAGGACTAGCGAATGAGCAGTTCTTC. Its protein product is CASSYSSPGLANEQFF.

This clone was picked up one time. J is TRBJ2-7 and V is TRBV7-2; D uncertain. CDR1 SGHTA and CDR2 FQGNSA come from the germline V gene. The V end lost 1 base, the J end lost 0 bases, and 7 bases lay between the germline ends. This CDR3 contains 14 residues. The DNA of the CDR3 is TGTGCCAGCAGCTTAGTTGCGTCCTCCTACGAGCAGTACTTC. Protein: CASSLVASSYEQYF.

This chain uses TRBV7-2 with TRBJ2-7; 7 bases line up with TRBD2. The CDR3 runs to 15 residues. Germline CDR1 is SGHTA and CDR2 is FQGNSA. V lost 6 bases to trimming and J lost 2 bases; unmatched junction nucleotides: 10. The CDR3 protein is CASRPLLAFAYEQYF. The CDR3 region has the DNA TGTGCCAGCAGACCGCTACTAGCGTTCGCCTACGAGCAGTACTTC.

The genes are TRBV4-2 and TRBJ2-7; 10 bases line up with TRBD2. CDR1 and CDR2 (germline): LGHNA, YNFKEQ. The CDR3 runs to 15 residues. V was pared by 1 base and J by 6 bases, with 6 bases of the junction left unmatched. The chain's CDR3 is CASSQVASGRSEQYF. As DNA, the CDR3 is TGTGCCAGCAGCCAAGTTGCTAGCGGGAGATCCGAGCAGTACTTC.

The CDR3 region is CASSLSVGFGDPGANVLTF. The CDR3 coding sequence is TGTGCCAGCAGTTTAAGTGTAGGGTTCGGGGACCCTGGGGCCAACGTCCTGACTTTC. The chain uses TRBV28 and TRBJ2-6; D is perhaps TRBD1 or TRBD2 (5 bases each). CDR3 size: 19 residues. V lost 2 bases to trimming and J lost 2 bases, with 19 bases between them. Germline CDR1 and CDR2: MDHEN and SYDVKM. The variable domain in full, with the rest retrieved from reference TRBV28 and TRBJ2-6, is DVKVTQSSRYLVKRTGEKVFLECVQDMDHENMFWYRQDPGLGLRLIYFSYDVKMKEKGDIPEGYSVSREKKERFSLILESASTNQTSMYLCASSLSVGFGDPGANVLTFGAGSRLTVL.

The V and J genes are TRBV13 and TRBJ2-7, with 13 bases aligning to TRBD2. Germline CDR1 is PRHDT and CDR2 is FYEKMQ (reference sequence). The CDR3 is 18 amino acids. V lost 0 bases and J lost 5; bases outside the gene matches: 10. The DNA of the CDR3 is TGTGCCAGCAGCTTAGGCCTCGGACTAGCGGGAGCGCAGGACGAGCAGTACTTC. This translates into CASSLGLGLAGAQDEQYF.

The V and J genes are TRBV19 and TRBJ2-1, with 9 bases lining up with TRBD2. V dropped 3 bases and J dropped 7; count of bases not matched to a gene: 7. The CDR3 runs 15 residues. Germline CDR1 reads LNHDA; CDR2 reads SQIVND (reference sequence). CDR3 in amino acids: CASSIGVAGVNEQFF. As DNA, the CDR3 is TGTGCCAGTAGTATTGGGGTAGCGGGAGTAAATGAGCAGTTCTTC.

The chain has TRBV6-1 and TRBJ2-3, with TRBD2 matching over 7 bases. Germline V gene data show CDR1 as MNHNS and CDR2 as SASEGT. Trimming at V came to 2 bases and at J to 1 base, leaving 27 bases not matched to a gene. The CDR3 spans 23 residues. The CDR3 region is CASSEIPSLAREPPALRTDTQYF. The CDR3 DNA sequence: TGTGCCAGCAGTGAAATTCCCAGCCTTGCGCGGGAGCCTCCCGCGTTGCGCACAGATACGCAGTATTTT.

V usage is TRBV23-1 and J usage is TRBJ2-6; D ambiguous. TRBV23-1 is filed as an ORF, its function uncertain. V was pared by 5 bases and J by 5 bases, with 25 bases between. This CDR3 has 19 residues. The CDR3 sequence: CASSAFSLTQQSRANVLTF. The CDR3 coding sequence is TGCGCCAGCAGTGCTTTTTCGCTTACGCAACAAAGTCGGGCCAACGTCCTGACTTTC.

The rearrangement joins TRBV9 to TRBJ1-5; D may be TRBD1 (6 bases). Trimming removed 3 bases from V and 4 bases from J, with 11 bases in between. From germline, CDR1 is SGDLS and CDR2 YYNGEE. This CDR3 spans 14 amino acids. CDR3 residues: CASSGTANNQPQHF. The CDR3 region has the DNA TGTGCCAGCAGCGGGACAGCGAATAATCAGCCCCAGCATTTT. The whole variable domain, remainder taken from reference TRBV9 and TRBJ1-5, is DSGVTQTPKHLITATGQRVTLRCSPRSGDLSVYWYQQSLDQGLQFLIQYYNGEERAKGNILERFSAQQFPDLHSELNLSSLELGDSALYFCASSGTANNQPQHFGDGTRLSIL.

The J gene is TRBJ2-5, the V gene TRBV15; D is possibly TRBD2 (5 bases). Trimming took off 1 base at V and 2 bases at J, with 14 bases between the two ends. The CDR3 loop spans 16 amino acids. CDR1 is LNHNV and CDR2 is YYDKDF in the germline V gene (reference sequence). The chain's CDR3 is CATSRVLEGPQETQYF. The DNA of the CDR3 is TGTGCCACCAGCAGAGTACTAGAGGGTCCTCAAGAGACCCAGTACTTC.

The genes are TRBV4-1 and TRBJ2-5, with 12 bases lining up with TRBD2. In germline, CDR1 is MGHRA, CDR2 YSYEKL. CDR3 length: 16 amino acids. V lost 5 bases to trimming and J lost 5 bases; unmatched junction nucleotides: 9. CDR3 protein: CASSFGLAGGLETQYF. CDR3 bases: TGCGCCAGCAGCTTCGGCCTAGCGGGAGGGTTGGAGACCCAGTACTTC.

V is TRBV10-3 and J is TRBJ2-7; D assignment may be TRBD1 or TRBD2 (5 bases each). Deletions cut 4 bases from V and 3 bases from J, with 10 bases between. Per germline, CDR1 ENHRY and CDR2 SYGVKD. The CDR3 extends over 13 amino acids. The DNA of the CDR3 is TGTGCCATCAGTGCAGGGCGGGTCTACGAGCAGTACTTC. It specifies CAISAGRVYEQYF.

By share, this clone counts as large. The chain recombines TRBV27 with TRBJ2-7; 11 bases fit TRBD1. Germline CDR1 is MNHEY and CDR2 is SMNVEV (reference sequence). J gave up 2 bases and V 5 bases, and 2 bases lay outside the gene matches. The CDR3 spans 14 residues. This chain's CDR3 is CASSAGQGAYEQYF. CDR3 in DNA: TGTGCCAGCAGTGCGGGACAGGGGGCCTACGAGCAGTACTTC.

The chain uses TRBV7-2 and TRBJ1-5, with a possible D match to TRBD1 (5 bases). Germline CDR1 SGHTA, CDR2 FQGNSA. V was trimmed by 2 bases and J by 0 bases, leaving 14 bases between them. CDR3 length: 17 residues. CDR3 loop: CASSLLTVSYSNQPQHF. The DNA of the CDR3 is TGTGCCAGCAGCTTATTGACAGTTAGTTATAGCAATCAGCCCCAGCATTTT.